This is a list of T cell receptor beta chains from one sample in a study of blood T cell repertoires in COVID-19. TCRdb's copy holds only in-frame clones and misses some; the assay was immunoSEQ multiplex PCR. This repertoire shows hundreds of thousands of clones, nearly 90% found once; its top ten account for 2.1%. Sequenced material: peripheral blood. All receptors derive from a woman in her thirties or forties who had recovered from COVID-19. Both conserved end residues are part of each CDR3. Each record gives: J gene, D gene, V gene, CDR3 DNA, CDR3 protein. D genes are given only for firm matches.

J: TRBJ1-1; D: -; V: TRBV5-6; DNA: TGTGCCAGCAGTGAGGTATCCAACACTGAAGCTTTCTTT; CDR3: CASSEVSNTEAFF
J: TRBJ1-4; D: TRBD1; V: TRBV19; DNA: TGTGCCAGTAGTCCTACAGGGGCCTCGAATGAAAAACTGTTTTTT; CDR3: CASSPTGASNEKLFF
J: TRBJ2-2; D: -; V: TRBV27; DNA: TGTGCCAGCAGTTTTTTGGCCTACGCAGGGATCTCGGCCGGGGAGCTGTTTTTT; CDR3: CASSFLAYAGISAGELFF
J: TRBJ1-2; D: TRBD1; V: TRBV6-5; DNA: TGTGCCAGCAGTTACCGGGCCGGAGGGGGCCTCTATGGCTACACCTTC; CDR3: CASSYRAGGGLYGYTF
J: TRBJ1-2; D: TRBD1; V: TRBV5-1; DNA: TGCGCCAGCAGCTTGACCACAGGGGCCCCCTTAGACGGCTACACCTTC; CDR3: CASSLTTGAPLDGYTF
J: TRBJ1-2; D: -; V: TRBV7-2; DNA: TGTGCCAGCAGCTTAATAAAGACAGGCCACTATGGCTACACCTTC; CDR3: CASSLIKTGHYGYTF
J: TRBJ1-2; D: TRBD1; V: TRBV6-2/TRBV6-3; DNA: TGTGCCAGCAGTTGGACAGGGGGCAACTATGGCTACACCTTC; CDR3: CASSWTGGNYGYTF
J: TRBJ2-3; D: -; V: TRBV5-6; DNA: TGTGCCAGCAGCTTGCGAGTGATAATGTCAGATACGCAGTATTTT; CDR3: CASSLRVIMSDTQYF
J: TRBJ1-3; D: TRBD1; V: TRBV3-1/TRBV3-2; DNA: TGTGCCAGCAGCCGCTTGGGGACAGGGGACTCTGGAAACACCATATATTTT; CDR3: CASSRLGTGDSGNTIYF
J: TRBJ2-2; D: TRBD1; V: TRBV7-3; DNA: TGTGCCAGCAGCTTAGGGGACAGGGTGAACACCGGGGAGCTGTTTTTT; CDR3: CASSLGDRVNTGELFF
J: TRBJ1-4; D: -; V: TRBV19; DNA: TGTGCCAGTAGTATCGAGACAGGAGAAGATGAAAAACTGTTTTTT; CDR3: CASSIETGEDEKLFF
J: TRBJ2-3; D: TRBD2; V: TRBV25-1; DNA: TGTGCCAGCAGCGGTGGGACTAGCCCTAGCACAGATACGCAGTATTTT; CDR3: CASSGGTSPSTDTQYF
J: TRBJ1-5; D: TRBD1; V: TRBV6-2/TRBV6-3; DNA: TGTGCCAGCAGTTACTGGTCAGGGGGACAGCCCCAGCATTTT; CDR3: CASSYWSGGQPQHF
J: TRBJ2-3; D: TRBD1; V: TRBV12-5; DNA: TGTGCTAGTGGTTTGGGGGGACAGGGGAGGACAGATACGCAGTATTTT; CDR3: CASGLGGQGRTDTQYF